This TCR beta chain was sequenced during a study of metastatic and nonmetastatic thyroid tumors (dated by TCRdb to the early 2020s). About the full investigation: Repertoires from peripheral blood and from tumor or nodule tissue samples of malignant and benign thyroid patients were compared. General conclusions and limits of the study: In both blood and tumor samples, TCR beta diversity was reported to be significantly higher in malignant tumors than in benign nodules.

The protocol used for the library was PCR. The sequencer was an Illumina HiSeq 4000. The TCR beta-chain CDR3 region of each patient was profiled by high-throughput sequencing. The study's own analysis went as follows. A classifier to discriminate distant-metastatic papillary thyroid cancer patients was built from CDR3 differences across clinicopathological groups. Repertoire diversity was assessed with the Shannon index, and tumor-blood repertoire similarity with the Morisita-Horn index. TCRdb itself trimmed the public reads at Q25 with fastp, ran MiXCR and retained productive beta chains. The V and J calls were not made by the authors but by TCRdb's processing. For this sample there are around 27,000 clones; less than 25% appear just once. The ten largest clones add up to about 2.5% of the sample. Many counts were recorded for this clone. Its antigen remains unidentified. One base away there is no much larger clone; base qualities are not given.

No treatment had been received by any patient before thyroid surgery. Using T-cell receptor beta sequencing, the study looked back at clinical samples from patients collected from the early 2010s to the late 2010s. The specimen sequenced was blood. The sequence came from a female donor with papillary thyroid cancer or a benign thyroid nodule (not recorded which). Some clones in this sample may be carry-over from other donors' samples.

The sequence in DNA is TGTGCCAGCAGTGAAACAGGGAGTAGGGGGAGTTTCCCCCGGGAGCAGTACTTC. The resulting protein is CASSETGSRGSFPREQYF. The chain joins TRBV6-1 to TRBJ2-7, with a tentative D gene TRBD1 over 6 matching bases. CDR1 and CDR2 are drawn from the germline V gene: MNHNS, SASEGT. V and J lose 2 bases and 7 bases, and a span of 27 bases separates them. Measured from the cysteine to the phenylalanine, the CDR3 is 18 residues long. Only the CDR3 DNA stays, 54 bases, in frame from base 1.